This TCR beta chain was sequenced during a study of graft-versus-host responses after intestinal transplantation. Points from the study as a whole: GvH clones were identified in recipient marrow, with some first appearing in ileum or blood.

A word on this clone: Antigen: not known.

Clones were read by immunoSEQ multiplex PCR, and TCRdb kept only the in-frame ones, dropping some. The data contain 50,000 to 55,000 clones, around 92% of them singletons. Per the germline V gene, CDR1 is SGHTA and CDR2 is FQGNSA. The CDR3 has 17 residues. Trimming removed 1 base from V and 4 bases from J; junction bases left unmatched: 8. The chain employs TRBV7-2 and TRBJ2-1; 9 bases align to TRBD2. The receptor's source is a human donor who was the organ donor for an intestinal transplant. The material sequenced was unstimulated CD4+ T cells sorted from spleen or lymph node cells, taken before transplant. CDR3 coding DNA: TGTGCCAGCAGCTTAGGTGGTAGCGGGAGAACTTACAATGAGCAGTTCTTC. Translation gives CASSLGGSGRTYNEQFF.